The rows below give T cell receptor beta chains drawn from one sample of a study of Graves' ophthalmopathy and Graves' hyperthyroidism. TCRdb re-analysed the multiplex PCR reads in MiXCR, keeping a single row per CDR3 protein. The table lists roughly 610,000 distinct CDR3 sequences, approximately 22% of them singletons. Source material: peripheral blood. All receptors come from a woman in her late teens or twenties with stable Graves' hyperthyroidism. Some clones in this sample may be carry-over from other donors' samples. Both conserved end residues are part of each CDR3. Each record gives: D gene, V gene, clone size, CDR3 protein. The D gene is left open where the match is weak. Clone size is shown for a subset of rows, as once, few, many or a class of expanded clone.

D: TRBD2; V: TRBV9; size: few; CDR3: CASSGPLGRRGKYEQYF
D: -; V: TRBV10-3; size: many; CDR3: CAIRRAPQETQYF
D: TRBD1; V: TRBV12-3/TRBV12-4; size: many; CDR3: CASSLGQGVGGYTF
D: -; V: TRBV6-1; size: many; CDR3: CASTWEETQYF
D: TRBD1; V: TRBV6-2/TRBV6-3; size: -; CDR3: CARRQGSSGANVLTF
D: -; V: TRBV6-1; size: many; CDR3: CASSPTGRETQYF
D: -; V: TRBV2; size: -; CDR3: CASSFLNNYGYTF
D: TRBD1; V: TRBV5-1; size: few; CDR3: CASSWGQGRTDTQYF
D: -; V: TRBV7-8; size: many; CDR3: CASSLYRPPRYF
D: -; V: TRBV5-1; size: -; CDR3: CASSLGAQVNYGYTF
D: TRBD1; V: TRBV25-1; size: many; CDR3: CASSDRVGTGNSPLHF
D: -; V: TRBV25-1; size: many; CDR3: CASSESGVLGTEAFF
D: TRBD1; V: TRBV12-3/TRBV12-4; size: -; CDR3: CASSFGQGRRSGYTF
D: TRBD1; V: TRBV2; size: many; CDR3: CASSRMGQGHQPQHF
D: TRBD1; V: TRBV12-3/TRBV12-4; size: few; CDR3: CASSPEGAGLGNQPQHF
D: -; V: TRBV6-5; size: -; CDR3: CASSYSSDLQGYEQYF
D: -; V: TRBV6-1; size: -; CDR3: CASRPRGQPQHF
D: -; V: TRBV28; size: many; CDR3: CASRNIAVRTGELFF
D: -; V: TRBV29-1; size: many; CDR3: CSVSGARSDAEAFF
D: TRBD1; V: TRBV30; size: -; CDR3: CAWTLDRGPYEQYF
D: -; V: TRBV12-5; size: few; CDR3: CASGLVFLGEAFF
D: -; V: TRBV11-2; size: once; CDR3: CASSPIQGSPEAFF
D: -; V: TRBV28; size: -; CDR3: CASSSRLRDEQYF
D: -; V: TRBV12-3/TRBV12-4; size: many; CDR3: CASRQTGGVAQPQHF
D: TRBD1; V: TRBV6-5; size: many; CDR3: CASSTKPGQKRAGNQPQHF
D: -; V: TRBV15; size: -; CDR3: CATSRMRGSQETQYF
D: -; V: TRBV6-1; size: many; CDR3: CASSEQGSNYGYTF
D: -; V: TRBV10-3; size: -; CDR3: CAISEAQGWQPQHF
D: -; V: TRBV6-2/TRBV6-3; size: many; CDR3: CASSSRQLYGYTF
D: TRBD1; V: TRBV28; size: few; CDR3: CASSPIPGTGSGELFF
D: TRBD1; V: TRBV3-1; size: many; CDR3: CASSYLPGQGATEAFF
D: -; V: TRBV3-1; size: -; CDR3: CASSQNLRGAGNTIYF
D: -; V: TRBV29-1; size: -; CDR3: CSVDGTETEAFF
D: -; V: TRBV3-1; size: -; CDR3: CASSQVRGIATEAFF
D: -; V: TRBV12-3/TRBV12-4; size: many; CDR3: CASSSVPANTGELFF
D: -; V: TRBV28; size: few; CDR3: CASSSSDSEAQETQYF
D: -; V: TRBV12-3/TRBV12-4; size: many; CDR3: CASSPLGLNTEAFF
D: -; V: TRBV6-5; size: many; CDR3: CASSYSDPGYEQYF
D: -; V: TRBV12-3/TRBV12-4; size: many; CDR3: CASSPQGFAYEQYF
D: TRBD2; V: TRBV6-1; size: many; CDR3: CASSQATSGGLETQYF
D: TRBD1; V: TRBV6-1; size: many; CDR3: CASSEMTGGGYGYTF
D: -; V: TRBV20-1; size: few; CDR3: CSALDGPGGTEAFF
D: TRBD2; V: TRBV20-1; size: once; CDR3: CSAKGLAGDEQYF
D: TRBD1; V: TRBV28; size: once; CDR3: CASTQTGGDGYTF
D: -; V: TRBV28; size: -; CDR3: CASSIYLRTRNTGELFF
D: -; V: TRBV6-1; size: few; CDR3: CASKNLGESRGYTF
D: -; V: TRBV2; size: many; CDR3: CASSTWSRSNQPQHF
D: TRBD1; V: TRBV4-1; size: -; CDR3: CASSQAPRTGPDTEAFF
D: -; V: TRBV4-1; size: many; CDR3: CASRPAGNTEAFF
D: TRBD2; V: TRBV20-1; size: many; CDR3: CSARDQASGQYEQYF
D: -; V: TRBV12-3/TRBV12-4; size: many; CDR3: CARVIRFTTYEQYF
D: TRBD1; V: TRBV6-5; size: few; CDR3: CASSFSTGEETQYF
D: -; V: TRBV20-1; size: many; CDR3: CSARDMVGRTEAFF
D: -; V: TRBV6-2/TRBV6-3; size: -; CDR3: CASSYAGTEANEQYF
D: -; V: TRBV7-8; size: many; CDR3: CASSVAGALYGYTF
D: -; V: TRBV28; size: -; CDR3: CASSLGNAETAFF
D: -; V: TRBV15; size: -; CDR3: CATSREENGRDIQYFGAGTQYF
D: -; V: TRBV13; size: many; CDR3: CASSLVRGDETQYF
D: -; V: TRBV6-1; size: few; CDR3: CASSEIIAGELFF